Following are 12 T cell receptor beta chains from one sample sequenced in a study of cytotoxic CD8 clonotypes in ibrutinib-treated CLL. The method was immunoSEQ multiplex PCR; TCRdb's version includes in-frame clones alone and lacks a portion of them. Found here are 250,000 or so clones, 70% of them singletons; the top ten hold roughly 15%. This sample comprised PBMCs, obtained after 24 months of ibrutinib treatment. These receptors came from a human donor with chronic lymphocytic leukemia.

The V call is TRBV29-1, the J call TRBJ2-1; TRBD1 or TRBD2 may be the D gene (6 bases each). V shed 7 bases and J shed 4 bases, with 14 bases lying between them. The CDR3 has 13 residues. CDR1 and CDR2 from the germline V gene are SQVTM and ANQGSEA. The CDR3 loop is CSDLGGKYNEQFF. The CDR3, as DNA: TGCAGCGACTTAGGGGGGAAATACAATGAGCAGTTCTTC.

In its sample, this clone was seen once. The V gene is TRBV27, the J gene TRBJ2-7; 9 bases match TRBD2. Germline V gene lookup returns CDR1 MNHEY and CDR2 SMNVEV (reference sequence). The length of the CDR3 is 14 residues. The trim removed 3 bases at V and 5 bases at J, leaving 5 bases unmatched. The CDR3 reads CASSFGTSWDEQYF. The CDR3 bases are TGTGCCAGCAGTTTTGGGACTAGCTGGGACGAGCAGTACTTC.

Only a few counts were recorded for this clone. The chain's CDR3 is CSVGGKMAGGYTF. CDR3 coding DNA: TGCAGCGTTGGGGGAAAGATGGCAGGTGGCTACACCTTC. The chain recombines TRBV29-1 with TRBJ1-2, with unresolved D. V was clipped by 4 bases and J by 7 bases, with 16 bases between them. Germline CDR1 SQVTM, CDR2 ANQGSEA. The CDR3 sequence is 13 residues long.

V is TRBV15 and J is TRBJ2-1, with D possibly matching TRBD2 (5 bases). From germline, CDR1 is LNHNV and CDR2 YYDKDF (reference sequence). The ends were cut back, 3 bases at V and 7 bases at J, with 16 bases in the middle. The CDR3 spans 15 residues. The CDR3 nucleotides read TGTGCCACCAGCAGGGGCCGGCTAGCTCCTAATGAGCAGTTCTTC. It codes for CATSRGRLAPNEQFF.

The chain is built from TRBV28 and TRBJ1-5; D gene uncertain. Germline loops: CDR1 MDHEN, CDR2 SYDVKM. The CDR3 is 13 amino acids. The V end lost 5 bases, the J end lost 7 bases, and 12 bases lay between the germline ends. For the CDR3, the DNA is TGTGCCAGCAGTCTCTCCAGGCAACAGCCCCAGCATTTT. Translated: CASSLSRQQPQHF.

This clone has just a few counts. The V and J genes are TRBV6-4 and TRBJ2-1, with 7 bases aligning to TRBD2. CDR1 and CDR2 (germline): MRHNA, SNTAGT. This CDR3 comprises 14 residues. Trimming cost V 7 bases and J 8 bases; bases outside gene matches: 11. The CDR3 region has the DNA TGTGCCAGCAAGGCGCGGGAGTCTGGGGATGAGCAGTTCTTC. Residues: CASKARESGDEQFF.

This clone was observed a single time. This chain connects TRBV28 to TRBJ2-7; D gene unclear. The CDR3 sequence is 12 residues long. Trimming stripped 5 bases from V and 3 bases from J, with 8 bases between. CDR1 MDHEN and CDR2 SYDVKM come from the germline V gene. The CDR3 protein is CASSPNSYEQYF. The CDR3 nucleotides are TGTGCCAGCAGTCCAAACAGCTACGAGCAGTACTTC.

This rearrangement joins TRBV28 to TRBJ2-3; 9 bases fit TRBD2. Germline CDR1 and CDR2: MDHEN and SYDVKM. This CDR3 has 16 amino acids. V was clipped by 3 bases and J by 0 bases; unmatched bases: 4. Written as DNA, the CDR3 is TGTGCCAGCAGTTTTGGGACTAGCTCTAGCACAGATACGCAGTATTTT. Its protein is CASSFGTSSSTDTQYF.

CDR3 sequence: CASSYGWNEQYF. The CDR3 nucleotides read TGTGCCAGCAGTTACGGGTGGAACGAGCAGTACTTC. The rearrangement joins TRBV6-5 to TRBJ2-7; no firm D call. The CDR3 is 12 residues long. The V end was cut by 2 bases, the J end by 5 bases, with 7 bases between. Germline CDR1 is MNHEY and CDR2 is SVGAGI.

The chain carries TRBV27 and TRBJ2-1; D not certain. This CDR3 has 13 amino acids. The germline CDR1 and CDR2 sequences are MNHEY and SMNVEV (reference sequence). V was cut by 9 bases and J by 0 bases, with 9 bases left in between. The CDR3 region is CARSDSSYNEQFF. The CDR3 region has the DNA TGTGCCAGGAGCGATAGCTCCTACAATGAGCAGTTCTTC.

This chain links TRBV28 with TRBJ1-2; tentatively, D is TRBD1 (5 bases). The CDR3 extends over 13 amino acids. The V end was cut by 6 bases, the J end by 5 bases, with 13 bases between. The germline gives CDR1 MDHEN, CDR2 SYDVKM. CDR3 DNA: TGTGCCAGCAGCACTGGAGGGGATTATGGCTACACCTTC. As protein: CASSTGGDYGYTF.

The rearrangement uses TRBV15 and TRBJ2-3, with D possibly being TRBD1 or TRBD2 (5 bases each). This CDR3 is built from 16 residues. Germline V lookup: CDR1 LNHNV, CDR2 YYDKDF (reference sequence). V lost 5 bases, J lost 5 bases, and 20 bases lay in between. The CDR3 region has the DNA TGTGCCACCAGCCGAAGGGAAGGCAGGGCGGGAGATACGCAGTATTTT. Residues: CATSRREGRAGDTQYF.